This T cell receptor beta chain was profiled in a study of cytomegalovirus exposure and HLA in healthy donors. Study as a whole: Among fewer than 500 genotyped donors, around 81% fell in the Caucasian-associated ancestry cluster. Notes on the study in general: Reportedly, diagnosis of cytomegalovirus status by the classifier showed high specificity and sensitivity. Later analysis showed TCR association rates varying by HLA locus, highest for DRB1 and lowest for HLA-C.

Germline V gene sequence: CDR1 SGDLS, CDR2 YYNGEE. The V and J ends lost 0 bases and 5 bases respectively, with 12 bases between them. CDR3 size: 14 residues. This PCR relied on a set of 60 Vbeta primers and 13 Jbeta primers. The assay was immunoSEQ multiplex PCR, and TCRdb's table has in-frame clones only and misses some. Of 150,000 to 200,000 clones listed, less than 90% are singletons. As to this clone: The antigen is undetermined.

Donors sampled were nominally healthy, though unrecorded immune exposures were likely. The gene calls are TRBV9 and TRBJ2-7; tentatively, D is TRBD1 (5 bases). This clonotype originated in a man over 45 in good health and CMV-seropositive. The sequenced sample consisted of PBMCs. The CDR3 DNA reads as TGTGCCAGCAGCGTAGGCGATGGGGCCAACGAGCAGTACTTC. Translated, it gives CASSVGDGANEQYF. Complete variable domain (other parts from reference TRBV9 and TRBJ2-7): DSGVTQTPKHLITATGQRVTLRCSPRSGDLSVYWYQQSLDQGLQFLIQYYNGEERAKGNILERFSAQQFPDLHSELNLSSLELGDSALYFCASSVGDGANEQYFGPGTRLTVT.